The following is a TCR beta chain sequence with its context. This entry is derived from a study of T cells in tumors after PD-1 blockade. Background on the study: During anti-PD-1 treatment, some patients continued daily vismodegib 150 mg. On average, peripheral blood gave about 110,000 TCR templates and tens of thousands of unique clonotypes.

The assay was immunoSEQ multiplex PCR, and TCRdb's table has in-frame clones only and misses some. The repertoire has around 45,000 clones, 60% to 80% of them found once; the top ten carry 16%. The CDR3 covers 18 residues. Trimming took off 4 bases at V and 0 bases at J, with 18 bases between the two ends. Germline V gene data show CDR1 as KGHDR and CDR2 as SFDVKD. This rearrangement joins TRBV24-1 to TRBJ2-1, with D maybe TRBD2 (6 bases). The receptor was derived from a human donor with basal cell carcinoma. The material was PBMCs, obtained before anti-PD-1 treatment. The CDR3 DNA is TGTGCCACCAGTGACCCAGGGTTGGCGGGGAGCTCCTACAATGAGCAGTTCTTC. Translation gives CATSDPGLAGSSYNEQFF.